This T cell receptor beta chain was documented in a study of OX40 agonist ivuxolimab in advanced cancers. Study findings and constraints: At 0.1 to 3.0 mg/kg, CD4+ and CD8+ blood T cells expanded clonally by week 6.

Regarding this clone: Its antigen is unidentified.

TCRdb's table, derived via immunoSEQ multiplex PCR, lists solely in-frame clones and lacks some. Altogether some 89,000 clones are present, about 81% being singletons, with the ten largest covering under 2%. This CDR3 region has 11 residues. The V gene lost 5 bases and the J gene lost 8 bases, with 10 bases spanning the gap. Germline V gene data show CDR1 as SGHKS and CDR2 as YYEKEE (reference sequence). J is TRBJ1-2 and V is TRBV5-5, with D uncertain. This receptor was taken from an adult with an advanced solid tumor such as melanoma, head and neck, liver or kidney cancer. Material: CD4+ or CD8+ T cells sorted from blood, obtained in a trial of the OX40 agonist ivuxolimab. The CDR3 is CASSTTWGYTF. In nucleotides, the CDR3 is TGTGCCAGCAGTACAACGTGGGGCTACACCTTC.